The 6 T cell receptor beta chains in this list originate from one sample, sequenced in a study of blood T cell repertoires in COVID-19. Method: immunoSEQ multiplex PCR; TCRdb's copy keeps in-frame clones and lacks some. Among about 670,000 clones listed, about 90% were seen once. The sequenced sample consisted of peripheral blood. The source is a woman aged 18-29 years with acute or convalescent COVID-19.

J is TRBJ1-2 and V is TRBV2; 11 nucleotides agree with TRBD1. V lost 6 bases to trimming and J lost 4 bases; unmatched junction nucleotides: 7. CDR3 length: 15 amino acids. Per germline, CDR1 SNHLY and CDR2 FYNNEI. CDR3 region: CASSPGQGASYGYTF. Written as DNA, the CDR3 is TGTGCCAGCAGCCCTGGACAGGGGGCGTCCTATGGCTACACCTTC. Filled out from reference TRBV2 and TRBJ1-2, the complete variable domain reads EPEVTQTPSHQVTQMGQEVILRCVPISNHLYFYWYRQILGQKVEFLVSFYNNEISEKSEIFDDQFSVERPDGSNFTLKIRSTKLEDSAMYFCASSPGQGASYGYTFGSGTRLTVV.

The rearrangement joins TRBV28 to TRBJ1-1, with 8 bases that match TRBD1. This CDR3 is built from 13 residues. Germline lookup yields CDR1 MDHEN and CDR2 SYDVKM. V trimming: 10 bases; J trimming: 3 bases; junction bases outside the gene matches: 7. As DNA, the CDR3 is TGTGCCACCGGTTTGGACAGGGACACTGAAGCTTTCTTT. It translates to CATGLDRDTEAFF.

The V and J genes are TRBV19 and TRBJ1-4; 9 bases agree with TRBD1. The junction had 8 bases not matched to a gene; V was cut back by 2 bases and J by 7 bases. CDR1 and CDR2 (germline): LNHDA, SQIVND (reference sequence). This CDR3 has 16 amino acids. The CDR3 loop reads CASSISSGQGREKLFF. CDR3 in DNA: TGTGCCAGTAGTATATCGTCGGGACAGGGTCGTGAAAAACTGTTTTTT.

The chain combines TRBV9 with TRBJ1-1; 10 bases agree with TRBD1. Losses at the gene ends were 4 bases for V and 11 bases for J; bases not matched to a gene: 14. Germline-derived CDR1 and CDR2 are SGDLS and YYNGEE. This CDR3 comprises 15 residues. CDR3 in DNA: TGTGCCAGCAGCTCTCCTCCGGTGACAGGGGGCGAGGCTTTCTTT. Its protein is CASSSPPVTGGEAFF.

The chain joins TRBV3-1 (or the pseudogene TRBV3-2) to TRBJ2-2; 8 bases match TRBD2. The germline CDR1 and CDR2 sequences are LGHDT and YNNKEL (reference sequence). The CDR3 runs 16 residues. Losses at the gene ends were 3 bases for V and 7 bases for J; bases not matched to a gene: 10. The CDR3 bases are TGTGCCAGCAGCCACGCTTCGCGGGGGGCGGTCGGGGAGCTGTTTTTT. This encodes CASSHASRGAVGELFF.

The table lists this clone with a few counts. V usage is TRBV5-6 and J usage is TRBJ1-4; D is unclear. V was trimmed by 4 bases and J by 7 bases, leaving 17 bases between them. The CDR3 sequence is 15 residues long. CDR1 is SGHDT, CDR2 YYEEEE, per germline. The CDR3 coding sequence is TGTGCCAGCAGCCGACTGAGGGTTTTGGGTGAAAAACTGTTTTTT. Encoded protein: CASSRLRVLGEKLFF.